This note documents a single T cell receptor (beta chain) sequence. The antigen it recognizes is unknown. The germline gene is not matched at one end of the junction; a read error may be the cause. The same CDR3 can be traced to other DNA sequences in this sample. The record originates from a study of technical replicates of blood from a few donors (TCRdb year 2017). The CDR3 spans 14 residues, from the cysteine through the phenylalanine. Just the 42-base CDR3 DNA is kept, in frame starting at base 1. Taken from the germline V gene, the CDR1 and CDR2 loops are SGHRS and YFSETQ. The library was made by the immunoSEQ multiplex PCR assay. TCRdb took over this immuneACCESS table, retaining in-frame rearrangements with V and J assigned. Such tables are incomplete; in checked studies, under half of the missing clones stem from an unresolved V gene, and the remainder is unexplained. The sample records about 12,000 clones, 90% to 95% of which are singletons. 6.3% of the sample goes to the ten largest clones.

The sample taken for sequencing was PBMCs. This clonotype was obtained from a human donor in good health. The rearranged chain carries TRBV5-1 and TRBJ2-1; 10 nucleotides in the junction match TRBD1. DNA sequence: TGCGCCAGCACCCCGACAGGGGGCCACAATGAGCAATTCTTC. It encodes CASTPTGGHNEQFF.